The 7 T cell receptor beta chains below all came from one sample that was sequenced in a study of T cell responses to AZD1222 COVID-19 vaccine. The table came from immunoSEQ multiplex PCR; TCRdb's copy has only in-frame clones and leaves some out. The sample records under 110,000 clones, roughly 87% being singletons. Source: peripheral blood, taken 28 days after the second AZD1222 dose. The receptors derive from an adult who received the AZD1222 COVID-19 vaccine.

The sample holds one count of this clone. This chain connects TRBV2 to TRBJ2-7; D is unclear. Trimming took off 7 bases at V and 7 bases at J, with 17 bases between the two ends. Germline CDR1 reads SNHLY; CDR2 reads FYNNEI. This CDR3 is built from 13 residues. CDR3 coding DNA: TGTGCCAGCATAGGGAACCTCTTTGGGGAGCAGTACTTC. It codes for CASIGNLFGEQYF.

The chain recombines TRBV10-3 with TRBJ2-3; 10 positions match TRBD2. Germline assignment: CDR1 ENHRY and CDR2 SYGVKD. V shed 3 bases, J shed 1 base, and the junction held 10 bases outside the gene matches. This CDR3 contains 18 residues. CDR3 bases: TGTGCCATCAGTGAAGGAGCGGGGGGGCCTTTTGGCACAGATACGCAGTATTTT. Protein sequence: CAISEGAGGPFGTDTQYF.

The chain carries TRBV5-5 and TRBJ1-5; TRBD1 matches at 7 bases. The CDR3 length is 17 residues. V lost 1 base and J lost 7; bases outside the gene matches: 14. Germline V gene sequence: CDR1 SGHKS, CDR2 YYEKEE (reference sequence). The CDR3 coding sequence is TGTGCCAGCAGCTTGTTTTGGCAGGGGGAGTTCTCACAGCCCCAGCATTTT. Protein sequence: CASSLFWQGEFSQPQHF. The entire variable domain, with the rest obtained from reference TRBV5-5 and TRBJ1-5, is as follows: DAGVTQSPTHLIKTRGQQVTLRCSPISGHKSVSWYQQVLGQGPQFIFQYYEKEERGRGNFPDRFSARQFPNYSSELNVNALLLGDSALYLCASSLFWQGEFSQPQHFGDGTRLSIL.

This clone was recorded a few times. The junction differs from germline at one of its ends, possibly a read error. This chain links TRBV7-7 with TRBJ2-1; the match to TRBD1 covers 10 bases. CDR1 is SSHAT and CDR2 is FNYEAQ in the germline V gene (reference sequence). The CDR3 contains 15 residues. The DNA of the CDR3 is TGTGCTAGCAGCTTAGCAGACAGGGGGCTTAATGAGCAGTTCTTC. The encoded protein is CASSLADRGLNEQFF.

The rearrangement links TRBV11-3 to TRBJ2-5; tentatively, D is TRBD2 (6 bases). Germline values: CDR1 SGHNT, CDR2 YENEEA. The CDR3 is made up of 13 amino acids. Trimming pared 4 bases from V and 2 bases from J, leaving 8 bases between. The CDR3 sequence is CASSSGVQETQYF. The DNA of the CDR3 is TGTGCCAGCAGCTCGGGGGTACAAGAGACCCAGTACTTC.

The rearrangement links TRBV6-5 to TRBJ1-5; D remains unclear. Trimming removed 0 bases from V and 7 bases from J, with 7 bases in between. Germline CDR1 MNHEY, CDR2 SVGAGI. CDR3 length: 13 amino acids. CDR3 nucleotide sequence: TGTGCCAGCAGTTACTCAGGGTTCCAGCCCCAGCATTTT. Translation: CASSYSGFQPQHF.

V gene TRBV4-3 combines with J gene TRBJ1-2; 7 positions match TRBD1. The CDR3 runs 14 residues. Germline values: CDR1 LGHNA, CDR2 YSLEER. Germline trimming cut 0 bases from V and 5 bases from J; bases unmatched to any gene: 3. The CDR3 is CASSQEQQGYGYTF. For the CDR3, the DNA is TGCGCCAGCAGCCAAGAACAACAGGGGTATGGCTACACCTTC.